This TCR beta chain appears in the sequencing data of a study of T cell responses to AZD1222 COVID-19 vaccine. At the level of the study: Second-dose groups at about 4 or about 12 weeks were pooled. Overall study results and limits: The donor cohort was predominantly white British with a female majority, and clonal diversity may have been underestimated.

Germline V gives CDR1 MNHEY, CDR2 SVGEGT. The CDR3 is made up of 14 amino acids. V shed 2 bases and J shed 5 bases, with 9 bases lying between them. On this clone: Antigen unknown.

Using immunoSEQ multiplex PCR, the repertoire was profiled, and TCRdb retains in-frame clones only, with some absent. This sample carries more than 150,000 clones, 70% to 90% of them seen once, and the ten largest clones take 5% to 7%. This chain joins TRBV6-2 or TRBV6-3 and TRBJ1-4; D gene uncertain. The sequenced sample was peripheral blood, obtained on day 0 of AZD1222 vaccination. This clonotype originated in an adult in good health. For the CDR3, the DNA is TGTGCCAGCAGTTACGTAACAGCGAATGAAAAACTGTTTTTT. Translated: CASSYVTANEKLFF.